This passage covers 32 T cell receptor beta chains from one sample sequenced in a study of tumor-infiltrating lymphocytes in localized non-small cell lung cancer. Produced via immunoSEQ multiplex PCR; TCRdb's table is partial and in-frame only. The data hold about 9,200 clones, with over 75% observed a single time. Sequencing was done on a sample of uninvolved lung tissue not adjacent to the tumor. The receptors derive from a human donor with non-small cell lung cancer.

The chain has TRBV29-1 and TRBJ2-5, with D uncertain. CDR1 is SQVTM and CDR2 is ANQGSEA in the germline V gene. This CDR3 spans 11 amino acids. Trimming cost V 1 base and J 7 bases, with 7 bases left between them. The CDR3 DNA is TGCAGCGTTGAAGGTGCTGGGACCCAGTACTTC. It is translated as CSVEGAGTQYF.

The chain employs TRBV18 and TRBJ1-1; D gene unclear. The CDR3 is made up of 14 amino acids. CDR1 is KGHSH and CDR2 is LQKENI in the germline V gene. The ends were cut back, 0 bases at V and 1 base at J, with 6 bases in the middle. In DNA, the CDR3 is TGTGCCAGCTCACCACCGTCGGCGAACACTGAAGCTTTCTTT. Amino acids: CASSPPSANTEAFF. Complete variable domain (other parts from reference TRBV18 and TRBJ1-1): NAGVMQNPRHLVRRRGQEARLRCSPMKGHSHVYWYRQLPEEGLKFMVYLQKENIIDESGMPKERFSAEFPKEGPSILRIQQVVRGDSAAYFCASSPPSANTEAFFGQGTRLTVV.

This clone was counted a few times. V usage is TRBV4-3 and J usage is TRBJ1-3; D not certain. This CDR3 comprises 14 residues. CDR1 and CDR2 (germline): LGHNA, YSLEER. Trimming left V 2 bases short and J 8 bases short, with 13 bases between. The CDR3: CASSQMPDGDTIYF. The CDR3 nucleotides are TGCGCCAGCAGCCAAATGCCTGACGGGGACACCATATATTTT.

This chain joins TRBV9 and TRBJ1-5; D may be TRBD1 (5 bases). V lost 4 bases to trimming and J lost 4 bases, with 15 bases between them. Germline V lookup: CDR1 SGDLS, CDR2 YYNGEE. The CDR3 runs to 15 residues. CDR3 amino acids: CASSPRGDSNQPQHF. As DNA, the CDR3 is TGTGCCAGCAGCCCTAGAGGGGACTCTAATCAGCCCCAGCATTTT.

This clone was observed a single time. V gene TRBV5-6 combines with J gene TRBJ2-2, with 8 bases matching TRBD1. V gave up 3 bases and J gave up 6 bases; unmatched junction bases: 1. Germline lookup yields CDR1 SGHDT and CDR2 YYEEEE. The CDR3 length is 13 residues. In nucleotides, the CDR3 is TGTGCCAGCAGCTGGACAGGGCCCGGGGAGCTGTTTTTT. This translates into CASSWTGPGELFF.

This clone was recorded a few times. This chain connects TRBV11-1 to TRBJ2-5; D gene uncertain. In germline, CDR1 is SGHAT, CDR2 FQDESV (reference sequence). V lost 5 bases and J lost 2, with 9 bases in between. The length of the CDR3 is 13 residues. The CDR3: CASSPSQQETQYF. As DNA, the CDR3 is TGTGCCAGCAGCCCAAGCCAACAAGAGACCCAGTACTTC.

The CDR3 region has the DNA TGCGCCAGCAGCTTGGGTGGGGGTGAGCAGTTCTTC. Encoded protein: CASSLGGGEQFF. The chain uses TRBV5-1 and TRBJ2-1, with D perhaps assigned TRBD1 or TRBD2 (5 bases each). The CDR3 is 12 residues long. The germline CDR1 and CDR2 sequences are SGHRS and YFSETQ. The ends were cut back, 0 bases at V and 9 bases at J, with 7 bases in the middle.

The V gene is TRBV19, the J gene TRBJ1-2, with D unclear. Trimming left V 7 bases short and J 5 bases short, with 17 bases between. Looked up from germline, CDR1 is LNHDA and CDR2 is SQIVND (reference sequence). The CDR3 is 14 amino acids. The CDR3 here is CASTRHGPVYGYTF. The DNA for the CDR3 is TGTGCCAGTACGAGACACGGCCCGGTTTATGGCTACACCTTC.

This chain connects TRBV25-1 to TRBJ2-5; 12 bases match TRBD1. There are 17 residues in the CDR3. The ends lost 2 bases at V and 3 bases at J; junction bases unmatched: 7. The germline CDR1 and CDR2 sequences are MGHDK and SYGVNS. The CDR3 protein is CASSERDRGRWEETQYF. The CDR3 DNA reads TGTGCCAGCAGTGAAAGGGACAGGGGGCGGTGGGAAGAGACCCAGTACTTC.

This clone was found a few times. This chain joins TRBV2 and TRBJ2-2, with 8 bases identical to TRBD2. With V trimmed by 0 bases and J by 6 bases, 3 bases remained unmatched. The length of the CDR3 is 15 residues. CDR1 and CDR2 from the germline V gene are SNHLY and FYNNEI. CDR3 in amino acids: CASSEAFGGAGELFF. The DNA of the CDR3 is TGTGCCAGCAGTGAAGCGTTCGGGGGGGCCGGGGAGCTGTTTTTT. Filled out from reference TRBV2 and TRBJ2-2, the complete variable domain reads EPEVTQTPSHQVTQMGQEVILRCVPISNHLYFYWYRQILGQKVEFLVSFYNNEISEKSEIFDDQFSVERPDGSNFTLKIRSTKLEDSAMYFCASSEAFGGAGELFFGEGSRLTVL.

The chain is built from TRBV14 and TRBJ2-7; D not resolved. The V end lost 0 bases, the J end lost 4 bases, and 7 bases lay between the germline ends. CDR1 is SGHDN, CDR2 FVKESK, per germline. This CDR3 spans 13 amino acids. The CDR3 DNA reads as TGTGCCAGCAGCCAAGATGGGTGGTACGAGCAGTACTTC. Its translation: CASSQDGWYEQYF. Drawing the rest from reference TRBV14 and TRBJ2-7, the complete variable domain is EAGVTQFPSHSVIEKGQTVTLRCDPISGHDNLYWYRRVMGKEIKFLLHFVKESKQDESGMPNNRFLAERTGGTYSTLKVQPAELEDSGVYFCASSQDGWYEQYFGPGTRLTVT.

V usage is TRBV5-1 and J usage is TRBJ2-1, with 9 bases fitting TRBD1. The CDR3 extends over 14 amino acids. In germline, CDR1 is SGHRS, CDR2 YFSETQ. Trimming cost V 3 bases and J 5 bases; bases outside gene matches: 3. The CDR3 region has the DNA TGCGCCAGCAGCTGGGGACAGGGCAACAATGAGCAGTTCTTC. It specifies CASSWGQGNNEQFF.

This chain uses TRBV19 with TRBJ1-2; perhaps TRBD1 as D (6 bases). The CDR3 covers 14 residues. The V end lost 4 bases, the J end lost 1 base, and 10 bases lay between the germline ends. Germline values: CDR1 LNHDA, CDR2 SQIVND (reference sequence). The CDR3 DNA is TGTGCCAGTAGTACGACAGGAGTTAACTATGGCTACACCTTC. Translating gives CASSTTGVNYGYTF.

The rearrangement joins TRBV29-1 to TRBJ2-2, with 8 nucleotides matching TRBD1. CDR1 and CDR2 (germline): SQVTM, ANQGSEA. V trimming: 6 bases; J trimming: 1 base; junction bases outside the gene matches: 4. CDR3 length equals 14 residues. CDR3 loop: CSVQGTGNTGELFF. DNA for the CDR3: TGCAGCGTCCAAGGGACAGGGAACACCGGGGAGCTGTTTTTT.

The V and J genes are TRBV28 and TRBJ2-7, with no clear D. Germline V lookup: CDR1 MDHEN, CDR2 SYDVKM. V was clipped by 5 bases and J by 4 bases, with 6 bases between them. The CDR3 covers 11 residues. This chain's CDR3 is CASSRRYEQYF. The CDR3 DNA reads as TGTGCCAGCAGTAGGCGGTACGAGCAGTACTTC.

The chain recombines TRBV7-8 with TRBJ2-5, with TRBD1 as a possible D gene (5 bases). CDR3 length: 14 amino acids. Looked up from germline, CDR1 is SGHVS and CDR2 is FQNEAQ. With 4 bases removed from V and 0 bases from J, the gap between germline ends came to 9 bases. The CDR3 protein is CASSSKGNQETQYF. The CDR3 bases are TGTGCCAGCAGCTCCAAGGGGAACCAAGAGACCCAGTACTTC. Drawing the rest from reference TRBV7-8 and TRBJ2-5, the complete variable domain is GAGVSQSPRYKVAKRGQDVALRCDPISGHVSLFWYQQALGQGPEFLTYFQNEAQLDKSGLPSDRFFAERPEGSVSTLKIQRTQQEDSAVYLCASSSKGNQETQYFGPGTRLLVL.

This chain connects TRBV30 to TRBJ2-5; 8 nucleotides agree with TRBD2. This CDR3 contains 13 residues. V gave up 5 bases and J gave up 9 bases; unmatched junction bases: 11. In germline, CDR1 is GTSNPN, CDR2 SVGIG (reference sequence). The DNA for the CDR3 is TGTGCCTGGTATTTAGGGGCCGGGGGGGCCCAGTACTTC. It codes for CAWYLGAGGAQYF. The variable domain in full, with the rest retrieved from reference TRBV30 and TRBJ2-5, is SQTIHQWPATLVQPVGSPLSLECTVEGTSNPNLYWYRQAAGRGLQLLFYSVGIGQISSEVPQNLSASRPQDRQFILSSKKLLLSDSGFYLCAWYLGAGGAQYFGPGTRLLVL.

V usage is TRBV15 and J usage is TRBJ2-1; the D gene is possibly TRBD2 (6 bases). Germline V gene lookup returns CDR1 LNHNV and CDR2 YYDKDF (reference sequence). V was clipped by 1 base and J by 12 bases, with 19 bases between them. This CDR3 is 15 amino acids long. CDR3 nucleotides: TGTGCCACCAGCAGAGGGGCTAGCGACTTCTTTGGGCAGTTCTTC. Its translation: CATSRGASDFFGQFF.

The chain combines TRBV7-9 with TRBJ2-2, with D uncertain. V gave up 5 bases and J gave up 8 bases, with 0 bases separating them. The CDR3 has 9 amino acids. Looked up from germline, CDR1 is SEHNR and CDR2 is FQNEAQ (reference sequence). CDR3 DNA: TGTGCCAGCAGCGGGGAGCTGTTTTTT. Its protein product is CASSGELFF.

In this sample, this clone turned up once. The V and J genes are TRBV25-1 and TRBJ2-1; D may correspond to TRBD1 or TRBD2 (6 bases each). This CDR3 contains 15 residues. Germline lookup yields CDR1 MGHDK and CDR2 SYGVNS. V lost 6 bases, J lost 0 bases, and 12 bases lay in between. The CDR3 is CASREGGSSYNEQFF. As DNA, the CDR3 is TGTGCCAGCAGAGAAGGGGGGAGCTCCTACAATGAGCAGTTCTTC.

This chain links TRBV6-5 with TRBJ1-2, with 7 bases aligning to TRBD1. The CDR3 spans 16 residues. Germline CDR1 and CDR2: MNHEY and SVGAGI. V gave up 0 bases and J gave up 2 bases; unmatched junction bases: 6. The CDR3: CASSYSRQGKNYGYTF. In DNA, the CDR3 is TGTGCCAGCAGTTACTCACGACAGGGAAAGAACTATGGCTACACCTTC.

The chain joins TRBV30 to TRBJ2-6, with D possibly TRBD2 on 6 matching bases. The CDR3 has 18 amino acids. Trimming removed 2 bases at V and 0 bases at J, with 17 bases between. In germline, CDR1 is GTSNPN, CDR2 SVGIG (reference sequence). The DNA of the CDR3 is TGTGCCTGGAGTTCCCGGGGGATCCCATTCTCTGGGGCCAACGTCCTGACTTTC. Translated, it gives CAWSSRGIPFSGANVLTF.

The chain links TRBV10-3 to TRBJ1-1; D perhaps matches TRBD1 (6 bases). Germline V gives CDR1 ENHRY, CDR2 SYGVKD. This CDR3 contains 12 residues. V dropped 4 bases and J dropped 4 bases, with 7 bases sitting between them. The CDR3 bases are TGTGCCATCAGTGTACAGGGCACTGAAGCTTTCTTT. Translation: CAISVQGTEAFF.

This chain links TRBV15 with TRBJ2-5; D perhaps matches TRBD2 (5 bases). The V end was cut by 5 bases, the J end by 5 bases, with 15 bases between. Per the germline V gene, CDR1 is LNHNV and CDR2 is YYDKDF (reference sequence). The CDR3 consists of 14 residues. CDR3 in amino acids: CATSGDTPGETQYF. The CDR3 nucleotides are TGTGCCACCAGCGGCGACACACCGGGGGAGACCCAGTACTTC.

The J gene is TRBJ2-7, the V gene TRBV10-3; 14 bases are shared with TRBD2. The CDR3 consists of 18 residues. The V and J ends lost 5 bases and 4 bases, in that order; junction bases with no gene match: 13. CDR1 and CDR2 (germline): ENHRY, SYGVKD. The CDR3 region has the DNA TGTGCCATCAGTAATGACAGGGGACTAGCGGGAGTTGGTTACGAGCAGTACTTC. Its protein product is CAISNDRGLAGVGYEQYF.

The J gene is TRBJ2-2, the V gene TRBV6-1; the D is unclear. CDR3 length: 15 amino acids. Deletions cut 7 bases from V and 1 base from J, with 13 bases between. CDR1 and CDR2 from the germline V gene are MNHNS and SASEGT. This chain's CDR3 is CASKGIGRNTGELFF. The CDR3, as DNA: TGTGCCAGCAAGGGTATCGGGCGGAACACCGGGGAGCTGTTTTTT.

CDR3 sequence (DNA): TGTGCCAGCGGACAGGGCATGGGGAATCAGCCCCAGCATTTT. Its translation is CASGQGMGNQPQHF. The gene calls are TRBV6-5 and TRBJ1-5; 8 bases agree with TRBD1. From germline, CDR1 is MNHEY and CDR2 SVGAGI. This CDR3 is built from 14 residues. V lost 8 bases, J lost 4 bases, and 7 bases stayed unmatched.

The chain combines TRBV27 with TRBJ2-3; tentatively, D is TRBD1 (5 bases). In germline, CDR1 is MNHEY, CDR2 SMNVEV (reference sequence). The CDR3 contains 13 residues. Trimming pared 3 bases from V and 6 bases from J, leaving 10 bases between. The CDR3 bases are TGTGCCAGCAGTTTCAAGGGGTGGGATACGCAGTATTTT. Protein sequence: CASSFKGWDTQYF.

The rearrangement joins TRBV27 to TRBJ2-1, with D unclear. CDR1 and CDR2 from the germline V gene are MNHEY and SMNVEV (reference sequence). V was trimmed by 5 bases and J by 10 bases, leaving 9 bases between them. The CDR3 is 11 amino acids. DNA of the CDR3: TGTGCCAGCAGTGAGCTGGGGGAGCAGTTCTTC. Translated, it gives CASSELGEQFF.

The chain is built from TRBV19 and TRBJ1-4, with TRBD1 matching 10 bases. Unmatched junction bases numbered 5, after V lost 8 bases and J lost 8 bases. The CDR3 contains 13 residues. Per the germline V gene, CDR1 is LNHDA and CDR2 is SQIVND (reference sequence). CDR3 nucleotides: TGTGCCAGTCTGGACAGGGGGGAGGAAAAACTGTTTTTT. Translated: CASLDRGEEKLFF.

The genes are TRBV5-6 and TRBJ2-7; 11 bases match TRBD2. V was pared by 2 bases and J by 4 bases, with 2 bases of the junction left unmatched. CDR1 is SGHDT and CDR2 is YYEEEE in the germline V gene. This CDR3 has 14 amino acids. CDR3 amino acids: CASSFLAGGYEQYF. The CDR3 DNA reads TGTGCCAGCAGCTTCCTAGCGGGAGGTTACGAGCAGTACTTC.

Comment on this clone: At one boundary the junction diverges from the germline segment, which might be a read error. The gene calls are TRBV6-4 and TRBJ2-1; TRBD2 matches 8 bases. CDR3 length: 13 amino acids. CDR1 is MRHNA and CDR2 is SNTAGT in the germline V gene. The CDR3 sequence: CTSSGLGGNEQFF. DNA of the CDR3: TGTACCAGCTCGGGACTAGGTGGGAATGAGCAGTTCTTC.